The 17 T cell receptor beta chains below all came from one sample that was sequenced in a study of blood T cell repertoires in COVID-19. The table came from immunoSEQ multiplex PCR; TCRdb's copy has only in-frame clones and leaves some out. The table records 250,000 to 350,000 clones, around 87% of them present only once. Specimen: peripheral blood. These receptors were collected from a woman aged 45-65 years with active or convalescent COVID-19.

V and J are TRBV4-2 and TRBJ2-4; TRBD2 matches 11 bases. Trimming at V came to 1 base and at J to 6 bases, leaving 8 bases not matched to a gene. Germline-derived CDR1 and CDR2 are LGHNA and YNFKEQ. This CDR3 is 17 amino acids long. CDR3 sequence (DNA): TGTGCCAGCAGCCAAGGAATAGCGGGAGGGCCCACAAACATTCAGTACTTC. Translating gives CASSQGIAGGPTNIQYF.

This chain links TRBV21-1 with TRBJ1-1; the table assigns TRBD1, which was not confirmed against the DNA. TRBV21-1 is a listed pseudogene. This CDR3 has 16 amino acids. CDR3 amino acids: CASSKAGKGPITEAFF. For the CDR3, the DNA is TGTGCCAGCAGCAAAGCGGGTAAGGGGCCGATCACTGAAGCTTTCTTT.

V is TRBV19 and J is TRBJ2-2, with D maybe TRBD2 (5 bases). CDR3 length equals 15 residues. Looked up from germline, CDR1 is LNHDA and CDR2 is SQIVND (reference sequence). Trimming took off 3 bases at V and 8 bases at J, with 16 bases between the two ends. The CDR3 nucleotides are TGTGCCAGTAGTATTATTGGGTCTAGCCGAGGGGAGCTGTTTTTT. This gives the protein CASSIIGSSRGELFF.

This rearrangement joins TRBV7-2 to TRBJ2-7; 9 nucleotides line up with TRBD1. Germline CDR1 is SGHTA and CDR2 is FQGNSA. The CDR3 contains 15 residues. The V gene end was trimmed by 9 bases and the J gene end by 6 bases; junction bases not matched to a gene: 15. CDR3 in DNA: TGTGCCAGTACATCGACGGGACAGGGAATAGGCGAGCAGTACTTC. Translation gives CASTSTGQGIGEQYF. The full variable domain, with the rest looked up from reference TRBV7-2 and TRBJ2-7, is GAGVSQSPSNKVTEKGKDVELRCDPISGHTALYWYRQSLGQGLEFLIYFQGNSAPDKSGLPSDRFSAERTGGSVSTLTIQRTQQEDSAVYLCASTSTGQGIGEQYFGPGTRLTVT.

This clone has only one observation. The chain couples TRBV4-2 to TRBJ2-7, with TRBD1 matching 8 bases. There are 16 residues in the CDR3. The V and J ends lost 4 bases and 5 bases, in that order; junction bases with no gene match: 13. Germline CDR1 and CDR2: LGHNA and YNFKEQ. The CDR3 here is CASSPDTKAGGDEQYF. The CDR3 coding sequence is TGTGCCAGCAGCCCGGACACTAAGGCAGGGGGCGACGAGCAGTACTTC.

J is TRBJ2-1 and V is TRBV4-2; 8 bases map to TRBD2. Trimming took 0 bases from V and 5 from J; bases not matched to a gene: 6. Germline V gives CDR1 LGHNA, CDR2 YNFKEQ. This CDR3 contains 16 residues. The CDR3 sequence: CASSQERAGANNEQFF. The DNA for the CDR3 is TGTGCCAGCAGCCAAGAACGAGCGGGGGCCAACAATGAGCAGTTCTTC.

This sequence joins TRBV4-1 and TRBJ2-1, with 9 bases aligning to TRBD2. There are 16 residues in the CDR3. From germline, CDR1 is MGHRA and CDR2 YSYEKL. The ends lost 4 bases at V and 4 bases at J; junction bases unmatched: 8. This CDR3 reads CASSPSAGGLYNEQFF. DNA of the CDR3: TGCGCCAGCAGCCCGTCAGCGGGAGGACTTTACAATGAGCAGTTCTTC.

The rearrangement uses TRBV7-3 and TRBJ1-1; TRBD1 aligns across 10 bases. The CDR3 consists of 13 residues. Unmatched junction bases numbered 6, after V lost 5 bases and J lost 9 bases. The germline CDR1 and CDR2 sequences are SGHTA and FQGTGA. CDR3 nucleotides: TGTGCCAGCAGCACCGGGACAGGGGCCAAAGCTTTCTTT. It is translated as CASSTGTGAKAFF.

V usage is TRBV5-5 and J usage is TRBJ2-7; TRBD1 matches 7 bases. J was trimmed by 2 bases and V by 4 bases; bases with no gene match: 6. There are 14 residues in the CDR3. In germline, CDR1 is SGHKS, CDR2 YYEKEE (reference sequence). The CDR3 sequence is CASSLRQGAYEQYF. The CDR3 bases are TGTGCCAGCAGCCTCAGACAGGGAGCCTACGAGCAGTACTTC.

The chain combines TRBV6-6 with TRBJ1-1, with D perhaps TRBD1 (5 bases). The CDR3 runs 13 residues. CDR1 is MNHNY, CDR2 SVGAGI, per germline (reference sequence). V lost 5 bases and J 2 bases, leaving 9 bases between the germline ends. In DNA, the CDR3 is TGTGCCAGCAGTCCCGGGGGAAACACTGAAGCTTTCTTT. This translates into CASSPGGNTEAFF.

This clone was observed once. Other DNA sequences in this sample translate to the same CDR3. The chain employs TRBV3-1 (or the pseudogene TRBV3-2) and TRBJ1-1, with D unclear. CDR3 length: 13 amino acids. Germline V gives CDR1 LGHDT, CDR2 YNNKEL (reference sequence). V lost 4 bases to trimming and J lost 1 base, with 7 bases between them. CDR3 protein: CASSPDSNTEAFF. The CDR3 DNA reads as TGTGCCAGCAGCCCGGACTCGAACACTGAAGCTTTCTTT.

On this clone itself: Its ends do not fully match the called genes, so a read error is possible. The rearrangement links TRBV7-7 to TRBJ2-2; 10 nucleotides agree with TRBD2. The CDR3 has 16 amino acids. Germline CDR1 SSHAT, CDR2 FNYEAQ (reference sequence). The CDR3 loop is CASSLSGGANTGELFF. For the CDR3, the DNA is TGTGCTAGCAGCTTAAGCGGGGGGGCGAACACCGGGGAGCTGTTTTTT.

This clone has more than one count but fewer than ten. The rearrangement uses TRBV5-4 and TRBJ1-1; TRBD1 agrees at 7 bases. CDR3 length: 14 residues. V lost 6 bases to trimming and J lost 3 bases; unmatched junction nucleotides: 8. CDR1 and CDR2 from the germline V gene are SGHNT and YYREEE (reference sequence). The CDR3 is CASTVQGLDTEAFF. The CDR3 DNA reads as TGTGCCAGCACCGTACAGGGGCTTGACACTGAAGCTTTCTTT.

This clone was seen only a few times. The chain combines TRBV4-1 with TRBJ2-1; 8 nucleotides align to TRBD1. Germline V gene sequence: CDR1 MGHRA, CDR2 YSYEKL. V shed 7 bases and J 8 bases; nucleotides not matched to a gene: 10. This CDR3 has 14 amino acids. CDR3 residues: CASTLGQGADEQFF. The CDR3, as DNA: TGCGCCAGCACCCTCGGACAGGGAGCCGATGAGCAGTTCTTC.

V gene TRBV6-5 combines with J gene TRBJ1-3; D is ambiguous. The CDR3 is 13 residues long. CDR1 and CDR2 (germline): MNHEY, SVGAGI. Trimming pared 6 bases from V and 4 bases from J, leaving 10 bases between. The CDR3 coding sequence is TGTGCCAGCAGGCACCCGAGCGGAAACACCATATATTTT. Its translation is CASRHPSGNTIYF.

This chain connects TRBV6-4 to TRBJ1-4, with unresolved D. V was shortened by 0 bases and J by 0 bases, with 8 bases between the two germline ends. Germline V gives CDR1 MRHNA, CDR2 SNTAGT. The CDR3 spans 16 residues. Here the CDR3 DNA reads TGTGCCAGCAGTGACTCCCCTAGAACAACTAATGAAAAACTGTTTTTT. This translates into CASSDSPRTTNEKLFF.

For the CDR3, the DNA is TGTGCCAGCAGCTTATCGCGACTGCGAGAGACCCAGTACTTC. Translation gives CASSLSRLRETQYF. The chain uses TRBV5-6 and TRBJ2-5, with D unclear. CDR3 length: 14 residues. The ends were cut back, 2 bases at V and 4 bases at J, with 12 bases in the middle. Germline V lookup: CDR1 SGHDT, CDR2 YYEEEE. Combining the CDR3 with reference TRBV5-6 and TRBJ2-5 gives the whole variable domain DAGVTQSPTHLIKTRGQQVTLRCSPKSGHDTVSWYQQALGQGPQFIFQYYEEEERQRGNFPDRFSGHQFPNYSSELNVNALLLGDSALYLCASSLSRLRETQYFGPGTRLLVL.